This is a list of T cell receptor beta chains from one sample in a study of cytomegalovirus exposure and HLA in healthy donors. The assay was immunoSEQ multiplex PCR, and TCRdb's table has in-frame clones only and misses some. The sample includes approximately 130,000 clones, about 8% of them seen just once. Sequencing was carried out using PBMCs. These receptors were collected from a woman aged 35 to 49 in good health and CMV-seropositive. The CDR3 runs from the conserved cysteine through the conserved F or W. D genes are given only for firm matches. Part of the rows lack a size; the others show once, few, many or a class for expanded clones.

>TRBJ1-1|many|.|TRBV4-1
TGCGCCAGCAGCCCGGGGGGGGCCATGAACACTGAAGCTTTCTTT
CASSPGGAMNTEAFF
>TRBJ2-1|medium-sized|TRBD2|TRBV6-4
TGTGCCAGCAGTGACAGTGCGGGGGGTCAAAATGAGCAGTTCTTC
CASSDSAGGQNEQFF
>TRBJ1-4|few|TRBD1|TRBV19
TGTGCCAGTAGTATGTGGGGGACAGAGCGTGAAAAACTGTTTTTT
CASSMWGTEREKLFF
>TRBJ1-1|few|TRBD1|TRBV6-1
TGTGCCAGCAGGGAACCGGGACAGGGACTCGAGGAAGCTTTCTTT
CASREPGQGLEEAFF
>TRBJ1-2|few|.|TRBV5-1
TGCGCCAGCAGCAGGGAAGGGGCCGACTATGGCTACACCTTC
CASSREGADYGYTF
>TRBJ2-3|.|.|TRBV11-2
TGTGCCAGCAGTCCCCCCCGGGACTCCTTCACAGATACGCAGTATTTT
CASSPPRDSFTDTQYF
>TRBJ2-1|few|.|TRBV4-2
TGTGCCAGCAGCCAAGCAAACAGGGGACTTCGCTACAATGAGCAGTTCTTC
CASSQANRGLRYNEQFF
>TRBJ1-1|.|.|TRBV7-9
TGTGCCAGCAGCTCCGCCGGGAAAGCAAACACTGAAGCTTTCTTT
CASSSAGKANTEAFF
>TRBJ1-1|few|.|TRBV6-1
TGTGCCAGCAGTGATAATAGATGGACTGAAGCTTTCTTT
CASSDNRWTEAFF
>TRBJ2-5|few|.|TRBV6-1
TGTGCCACCCTCCGGGGGCAAGAGACCCAGTACTTC
CATLRGQETQYF
>TRBJ2-1|.|.|TRBV7-9
TGTGCCAGCAGCTTTGCCGAGATCGAGCAGTTCTTC
CASSFAEIEQFF
>TRBJ1-4|.|.|TRBV29-1
TGCAGCGTTGGTGCACGGGATGAAAAACTGTTTTTT
CSVGARDEKLFF
>TRBJ2-7|few|TRBD1|TRBV27
TGTGCCAGCAGTTTTGCCGGGACAGGGGCCATGGAGCAGTACTTC
CASSFAGTGAMEQYF
>TRBJ1-5|few|.|TRBV19
TGTGCCAGTAGTATTTCAGGGTTTGGTCAGCCCCAGCATTTT
CASSISGFGQPQHF